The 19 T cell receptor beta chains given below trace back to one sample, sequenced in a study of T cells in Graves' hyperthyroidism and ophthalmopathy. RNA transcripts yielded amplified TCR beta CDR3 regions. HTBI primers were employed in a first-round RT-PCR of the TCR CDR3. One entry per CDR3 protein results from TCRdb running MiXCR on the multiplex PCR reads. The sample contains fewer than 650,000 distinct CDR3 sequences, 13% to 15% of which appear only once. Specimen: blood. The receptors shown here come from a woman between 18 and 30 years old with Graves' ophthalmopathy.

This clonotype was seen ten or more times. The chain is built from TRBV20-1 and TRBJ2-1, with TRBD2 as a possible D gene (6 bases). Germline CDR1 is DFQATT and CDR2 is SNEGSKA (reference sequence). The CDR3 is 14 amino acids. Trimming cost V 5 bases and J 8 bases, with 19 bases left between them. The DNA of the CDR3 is TGCAGTGCTCGCAGCGGGTTAGCCGGAGATGAGCAGTTCTTC. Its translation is CSARSGLAGDEQFF.

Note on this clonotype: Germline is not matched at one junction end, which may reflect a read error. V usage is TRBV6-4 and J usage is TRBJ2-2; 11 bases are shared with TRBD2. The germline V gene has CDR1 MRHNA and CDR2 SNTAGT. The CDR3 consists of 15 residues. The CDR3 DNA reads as TGTGCCAGCAGCCCGACTAGCGGGAACTCCGGGGAGCTGTTTTTT. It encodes CASSPTSGNSGELFF.

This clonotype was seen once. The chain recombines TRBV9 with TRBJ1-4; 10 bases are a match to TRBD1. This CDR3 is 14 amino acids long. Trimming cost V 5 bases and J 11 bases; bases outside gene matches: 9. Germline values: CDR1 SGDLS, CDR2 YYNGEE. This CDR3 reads CASSRTGGTGKLFF. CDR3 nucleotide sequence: TGTGCCAGCAGTCGGACAGGGGGGACGGGGAAACTGTTTTTT.

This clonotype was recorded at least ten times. The CDR3 DNA reads TGTGCCAGCAGCTACACCGGGGTTTCGCCCTACAATGAGCAGTTCTTC. This encodes CASSYTGVSPYNEQFF. This chain connects TRBV7-3 to TRBJ2-1; D is possibly TRBD2 (5 bases). The CDR3 totals 16 residues. The germline CDR1 and CDR2 sequences are SGHTA and FQGTGA. V gave up 4 bases and J gave up 2 bases, with 15 bases separating them.

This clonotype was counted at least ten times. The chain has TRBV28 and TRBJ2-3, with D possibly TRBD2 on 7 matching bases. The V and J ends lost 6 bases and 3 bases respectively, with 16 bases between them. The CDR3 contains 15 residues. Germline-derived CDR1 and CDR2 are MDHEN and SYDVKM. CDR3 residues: CASSPGGQVTDTQYF. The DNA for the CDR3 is TGTGCCAGCAGCCCCGGGGGGCAGGTGACAGATACGCAGTATTTT.

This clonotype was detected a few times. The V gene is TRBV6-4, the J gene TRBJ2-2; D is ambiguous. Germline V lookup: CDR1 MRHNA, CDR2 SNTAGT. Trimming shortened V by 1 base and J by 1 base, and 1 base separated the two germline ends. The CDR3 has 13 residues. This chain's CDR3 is CASSDWNTGELFF. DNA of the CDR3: TGTGCCAGCAGTGACTGGAACACCGGGGAGCTGTTTTTT.

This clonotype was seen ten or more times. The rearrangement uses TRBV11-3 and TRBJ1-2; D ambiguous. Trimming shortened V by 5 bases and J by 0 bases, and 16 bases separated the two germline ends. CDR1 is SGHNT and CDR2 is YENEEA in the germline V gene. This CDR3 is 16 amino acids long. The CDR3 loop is CASSLTHGSSNYGYTF. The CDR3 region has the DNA TGTGCCAGCAGCCTAACCCACGGGAGCTCTAACTATGGCTACACCTTC.

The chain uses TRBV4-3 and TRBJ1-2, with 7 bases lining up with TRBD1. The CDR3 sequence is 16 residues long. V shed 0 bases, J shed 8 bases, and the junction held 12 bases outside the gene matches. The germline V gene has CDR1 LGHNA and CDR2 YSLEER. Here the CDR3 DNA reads TGCGCCAGCAGCCAAGAGGGGGCTGAGGGGGCCAGGGGCTACACCTTC. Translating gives CASSQEGAEGARGYTF.

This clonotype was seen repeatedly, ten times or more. The CDR3 nucleotides are TGTGCCAGCAGCTTGGGACTAGCGGGAGTGAACGGGGAGCTGTTTTTT. Its protein product is CASSLGLAGVNGELFF. The genes are TRBV7-2 and TRBJ2-2, with 14 bases that match TRBD2. V dropped 3 bases and J dropped 7; count of bases not matched to a gene: 4. CDR1 is SGHTA, CDR2 FQGNSA, per germline. The length of the CDR3 is 16 residues. Full variable domain (missing parts from reference TRBV7-2 and TRBJ2-2): GAGVSQSPSNKVTEKGKDVELRCDPISGHTALYWYRQSLGQGLEFLIYFQGNSAPDKSGLPSDRFSAERTGGSVSTLTIQRTQQEDSAVYLCASSLGLAGVNGELFFGEGSRLTVL.

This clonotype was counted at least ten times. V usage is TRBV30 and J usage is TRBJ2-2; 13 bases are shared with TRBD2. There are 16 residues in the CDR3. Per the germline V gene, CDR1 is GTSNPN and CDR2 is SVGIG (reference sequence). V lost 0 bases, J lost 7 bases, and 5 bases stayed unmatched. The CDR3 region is CAWSVRLAGGNGELFF. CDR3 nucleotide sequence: TGTGCCTGGAGTGTCAGACTAGCGGGAGGTAACGGGGAGCTGTTTTTT. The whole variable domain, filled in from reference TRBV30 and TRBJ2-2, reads SQTIHQWPATLVQPVGSPLSLECTVEGTSNPNLYWYRQAAGRGLQLLFYSVGIGQISSEVPQNLSASRPQDRQFILSSKKLLLSDSGFYLCAWSVRLAGGNGELFFGEGSRLTVL.

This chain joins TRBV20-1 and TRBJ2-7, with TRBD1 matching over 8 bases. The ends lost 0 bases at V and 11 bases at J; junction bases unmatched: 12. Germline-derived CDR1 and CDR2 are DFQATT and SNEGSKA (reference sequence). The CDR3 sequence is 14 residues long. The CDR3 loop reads CSARDRTGQRSEYF. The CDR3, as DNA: TGCAGTGCTAGAGATCGGACAGGGCAAAGGAGCGAGTACTTC.

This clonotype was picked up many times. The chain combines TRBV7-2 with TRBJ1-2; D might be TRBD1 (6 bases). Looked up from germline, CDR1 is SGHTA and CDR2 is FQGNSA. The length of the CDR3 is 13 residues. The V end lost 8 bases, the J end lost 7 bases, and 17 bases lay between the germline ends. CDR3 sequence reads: CASGNRVLSGYTF. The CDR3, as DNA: TGTGCCAGCGGGAACAGGGTCCTCAGTGGCTACACCTTC.

The CDR3 spells CAISRTGGFYQPQHF. The CDR3 DNA sequence: TGTGCCATCAGTAGAACAGGGGGCTTCTATCAGCCCCAGCATTTT. The chain carries TRBV10-3 and TRBJ1-5; 9 bases are a match to TRBD1. There are 15 residues in the CDR3. The germline V gene encodes CDR1 ENHRY and CDR2 SYGVKD. Trimming cost V 5 bases and J 5 bases; bases outside gene matches: 7.

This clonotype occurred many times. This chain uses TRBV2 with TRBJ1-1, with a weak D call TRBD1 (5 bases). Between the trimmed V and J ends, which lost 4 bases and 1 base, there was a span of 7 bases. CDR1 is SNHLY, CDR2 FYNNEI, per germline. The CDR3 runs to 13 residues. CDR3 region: CASSGGGNTEAFF. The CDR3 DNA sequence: TGTGCCAGCAGTGGGGGGGGGAACACTGAAGCTTTCTTT.

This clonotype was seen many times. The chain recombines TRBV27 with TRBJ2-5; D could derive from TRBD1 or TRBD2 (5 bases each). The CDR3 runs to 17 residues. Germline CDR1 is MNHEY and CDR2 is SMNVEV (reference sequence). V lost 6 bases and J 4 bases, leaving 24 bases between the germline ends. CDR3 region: CASSSLVEGPRPETQYF. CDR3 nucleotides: TGTGCCAGCAGCTCCCTCGTTGAGGGACCGCGCCCAGAGACCCAGTACTTC.

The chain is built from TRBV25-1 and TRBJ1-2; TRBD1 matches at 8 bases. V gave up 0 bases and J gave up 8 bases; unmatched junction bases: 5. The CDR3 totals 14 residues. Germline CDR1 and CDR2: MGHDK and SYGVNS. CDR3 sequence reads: CASSEYGQGEGYTF. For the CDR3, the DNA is TGTGCCAGCAGTGAATATGGACAGGGCGAAGGCTACACCTTC.

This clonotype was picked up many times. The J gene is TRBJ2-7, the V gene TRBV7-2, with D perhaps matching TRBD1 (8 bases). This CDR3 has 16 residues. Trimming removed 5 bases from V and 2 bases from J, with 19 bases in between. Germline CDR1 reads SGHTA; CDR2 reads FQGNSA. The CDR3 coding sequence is TGTGCCAGCAGCCCCCGGGGAGGGACAGGAGCCTACGAGCAGTACTTC. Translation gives CASSPRGGTGAYEQYF.

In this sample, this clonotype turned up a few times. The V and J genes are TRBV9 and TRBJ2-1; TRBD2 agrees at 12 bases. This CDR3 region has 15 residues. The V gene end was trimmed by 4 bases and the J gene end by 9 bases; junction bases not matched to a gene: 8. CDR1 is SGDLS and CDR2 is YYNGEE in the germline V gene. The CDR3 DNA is TGTGCCAGCAGCTCCGGGCTAGCGGGAGGGATTGAGCAGTTCTTC. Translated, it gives CASSSGLAGGIEQFF.

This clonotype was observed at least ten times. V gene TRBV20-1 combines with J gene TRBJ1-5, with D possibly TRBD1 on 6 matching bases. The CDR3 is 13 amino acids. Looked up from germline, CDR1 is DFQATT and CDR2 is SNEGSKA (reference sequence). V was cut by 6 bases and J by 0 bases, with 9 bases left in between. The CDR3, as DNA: TGCAGTGCGGACAGTAATAGCAATCAGCCCCAGCATTTT. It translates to CSADSNSNQPQHF.